This T cell receptor beta chain is from a study of spatial heterogeneity in lung cancer. On the study more broadly: Consistently, beta-chain sequences turned up in larger numbers than alpha-chain sequences did. More than eight raw reads, on average, carried each unique TCR and UMI combination.

Individual TCR cDNA molecules each bore their own unique molecular identifier. Each CDR3 protein is one row after TCRdb ran MiXCR on the 5' RACE reads. The sample has more than 5,000 distinct CDR3 sequences; about 12% are singletons. The germline CDR1 and CDR2 sequences are MGHDK and SYGVNS. The germline V and J ends were trimmed by 2 bases and 0 bases, with 14 bases remaining between them. The CDR3 is made up of 17 amino acids. Time point here: sample taken at primary tumor resection. The study sequenced unsorted whole RNA from tumor, nontumor lung or frozen PBMC. The cohort: about 79 early-stage, untreated non-small cell lung cancer patients.

This receptor was identified in a male donor with early-stage non-small cell lung cancer. The rearrangement uses TRBV25-1 and TRBJ1-3; D is ambiguous. The starting material was normal lung tissue next to the tumor, obtained at surgery. The CDR3 spells CASSELGRSRSGNTIYF. CDR3 nucleotide sequence: TGTGCCAGCAGTGAACTGGGCAGATCCCGCTCTGGAAACACCATATATTTT.